Here is one T cell receptor beta chain with its context. Its antigen is currently unknown. The sample originates from a study of post-analysis software for immune sequencing data. Study-level findings and limits: Controls showed lower frequencies than patients for five TRBV segments, and TRBV5-6, TRBV5-1 and TRBV20-1 were among these.

V was pared by 8 bases and J by 1 base, with 16 bases between. CDR1 and CDR2 (germline): MDHEN, SYDVKM. The CDR3 runs to 15 residues. TCR beta cDNA libraries had unique molecular identifiers. Via MiXCR, TCRdb re-called the PCR reads, giving one row per CDR3 protein. Of around 440,000 distinct CDR3 sequences in the sample, around 40% were seen once. This TCR was recovered from a girl aged 10-17 years with multiple sclerosis. The chain combines TRBV28 with TRBJ2-3; a weak D match, TRBD2 (5 bases). Sequences were obtained from blood. This CDR3 reads CASQVSGMRTDTQYF. The CDR3 DNA follows: TGTGCCAGCCAAGTCTCCGGGATGCGCACAGATACGCAGTATTTT. Full variable domain (outside the CDR3, taken from reference TRBV28 and TRBJ2-3): DVKVTQSSRYLVKRTGEKVFLECVQDMDHENMFWYRQDPGLGLRLIYFSYDVKMKEKGDIPEGYSVSREKKERFSLILESASTNQTSMYLCASQVSGMRTDTQYFGPGTRLTVL.